This TCR beta chain was identified in a study of cytomegalovirus exposure and HLA in healthy donors. Whole-study context: Of some 400 genotyped donors, roughly 80% grouped in the Caucasian-associated ancestry cluster. General study results and limits: TCR beta V segments were, for the most part, productive about 87% or about 30% of the time in an earlier analysis. A few chains tied to CMV proved CMV antigen-specific in vitro. In a later analysis, DRB1 alleles had the most associated TCRs; HLA-C alleles the fewest.

This CDR3 spans 12 amino acids. V lost 5 bases to trimming and J lost 6 bases, with 11 bases between them. Germline CDR1 reads MDHEN; CDR2 reads SYDVKM. In the case of this clone: Its target is unknown.

The PCR ran on 60 Vbeta and 13 Jbeta primers. The repertoire was sequenced with immunoSEQ multiplex PCR; TCRdb's copy has only in-frame clones and lacks some. In the table there are under 200,000 clones, almost 85% of which are singletons. The specimen sequenced was PBMCs. The chain is built from TRBV28 and TRBJ2-7; no reliable D call. The sequence came from a woman aged 50 to 60 in good health and CMV-seronegative. CDR3 residues: CASSTATGEQYF. DNA of the CDR3: TGTGCCAGCAGTACTGCTACGGGCGAGCAGTACTTC.